This T cell receptor (beta chain) was documented in a study of blood T cell repertoires in COVID-19. Profiling relied on immunoSEQ multiplex PCR, and the TCRdb table lists in-frame clones only, not all of them. The repertoire holds 250,000 to 350,000 clones, roughly 88% seen once, with roughly 2.8% in the top ten. Trimming pared 0 bases from V and 4 bases from J, leaving 7 bases between. This CDR3 spans 14 amino acids. CDR1 is SGHTA and CDR2 is FQGNSA in the germline V gene. The sequenced material came from peripheral blood. The chain links TRBV7-2 to TRBJ2-1; no firm D call. This receptor was obtained from a woman aged 25-40 years with COVID-19, enrolled during active disease. The CDR3 reads CASSLAPGYNEQFF. The CDR3 nucleotides read TGTGCCAGCAGCTTAGCCCCAGGATACAATGAGCAGTTCTTC.